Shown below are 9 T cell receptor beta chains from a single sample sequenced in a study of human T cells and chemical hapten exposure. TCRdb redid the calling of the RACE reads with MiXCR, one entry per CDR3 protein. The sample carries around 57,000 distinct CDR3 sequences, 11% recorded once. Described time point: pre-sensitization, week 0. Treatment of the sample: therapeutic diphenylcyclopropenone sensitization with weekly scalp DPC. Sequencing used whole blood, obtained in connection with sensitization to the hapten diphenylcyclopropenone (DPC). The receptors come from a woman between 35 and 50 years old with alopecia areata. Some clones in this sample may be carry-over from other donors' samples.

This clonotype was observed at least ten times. For the CDR3, the DNA is TGTGCCAGTAGTATCCGCCCACAGGGGGAGCAGTTCTTC. It specifies CASSIRPQGEQFF. V gene TRBV19 combines with J gene TRBJ2-1; 7 bases align to TRBD1. The CDR3 spans 13 residues. Unmatched junction bases numbered 6, after V lost 3 bases and J lost 10 bases. Per the germline V gene, CDR1 is LNHDA and CDR2 is SQIVND (reference sequence).

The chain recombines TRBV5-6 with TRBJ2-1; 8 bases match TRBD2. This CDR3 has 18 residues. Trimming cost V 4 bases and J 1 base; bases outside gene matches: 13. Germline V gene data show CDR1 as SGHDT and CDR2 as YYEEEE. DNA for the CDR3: TGTGCCAGCAGCCGCACGAGCGGGAGCCAACGGTCCTACAATGAGCAGTTCTTC. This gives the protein CASSRTSGSQRSYNEQFF.

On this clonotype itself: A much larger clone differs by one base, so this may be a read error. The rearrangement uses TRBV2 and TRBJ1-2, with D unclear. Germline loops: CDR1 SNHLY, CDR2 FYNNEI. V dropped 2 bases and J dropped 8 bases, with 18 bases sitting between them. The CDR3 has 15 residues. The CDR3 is CASSETQIRVEGYTF. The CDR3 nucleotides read TGTGCCAGCAGTGAAACCCAGATAAGGGTGGAAGGCTACACCTTC. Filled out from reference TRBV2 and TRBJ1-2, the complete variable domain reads EPEVTQTPSHQVTQMGQEVILRCVPISNHLYFYWYRQILGQKVEFLVSFYNNEISEKSEIFDDQFSVERPDGSNFTLKIRSTKLEDSAMYFCASSETQIRVEGYTFGSGTRLTVV.

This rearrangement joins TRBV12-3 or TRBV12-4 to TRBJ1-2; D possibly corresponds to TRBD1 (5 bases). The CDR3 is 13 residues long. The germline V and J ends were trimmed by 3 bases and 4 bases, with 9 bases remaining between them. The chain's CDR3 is CASSFQGSYGYTF. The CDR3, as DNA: TGTGCCAGCAGTTTCCAGGGATCCTATGGCTACACCTTC.

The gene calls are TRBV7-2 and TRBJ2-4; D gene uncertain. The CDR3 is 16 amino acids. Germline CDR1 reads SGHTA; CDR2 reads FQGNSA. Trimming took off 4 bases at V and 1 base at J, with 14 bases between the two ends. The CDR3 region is CASSSPGSRAKNIQYF. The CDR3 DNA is TGTGCCAGCAGCTCCCCTGGGTCTCGGGCCAAAAACATTCAGTACTTC.

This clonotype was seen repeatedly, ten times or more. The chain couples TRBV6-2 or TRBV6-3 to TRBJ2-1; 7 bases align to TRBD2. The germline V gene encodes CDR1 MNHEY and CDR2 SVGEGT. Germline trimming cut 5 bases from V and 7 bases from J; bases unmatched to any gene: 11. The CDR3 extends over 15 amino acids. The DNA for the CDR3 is TGTGCCAGCAGTACACCTAGCGGTAGACTAAATGAGCAGTTCTTC. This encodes CASSTPSGRLNEQFF.

Here the CDR3 reads CASSSSSGRAYIQYF. As DNA, the CDR3 is TGTGCCAGCAGCTCCTCCAGCGGGAGGGCCTACATTCAGTACTTC. V and J are TRBV7-9 and TRBJ2-4; 10 nucleotides line up with TRBD2. The germline gives CDR1 SEHNR, CDR2 FQNEAQ (reference sequence). CDR3 size: 15 residues. Trimming at V came to 4 bases and at J to 8 bases, leaving 8 bases not matched to a gene.

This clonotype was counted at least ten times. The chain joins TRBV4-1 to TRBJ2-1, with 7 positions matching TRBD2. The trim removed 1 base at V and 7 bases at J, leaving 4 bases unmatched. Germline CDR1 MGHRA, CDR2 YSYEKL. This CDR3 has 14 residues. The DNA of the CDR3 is TGCGCCAGCAGCCAAGTGCTCGGGGGGAATGAGCAGTTCTTC. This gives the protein CASSQVLGGNEQFF.

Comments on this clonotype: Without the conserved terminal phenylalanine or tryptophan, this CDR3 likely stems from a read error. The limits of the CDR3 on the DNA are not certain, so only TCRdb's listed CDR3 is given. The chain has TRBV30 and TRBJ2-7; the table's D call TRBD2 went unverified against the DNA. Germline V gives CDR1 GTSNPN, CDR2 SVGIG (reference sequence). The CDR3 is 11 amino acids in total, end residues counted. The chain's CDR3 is CAWSFSGGLLY.